One sample yielded the 7 T cell receptor beta chains listed below, sequenced in a study of OX40 agonist ivuxolimab in advanced cancers. Repertoires were generated with immunoSEQ multiplex PCR, while TCRdb's copy carries only in-frame clones and drops some. Counted here are under 95,000 clones, 84% occurring once; the ten biggest clones make up approximately 2.6%. The sequences come from CD4+ or CD8+ T cells sorted from blood, collected in a trial of the OX40 agonist ivuxolimab. The receptors derive from an adult with an advanced solid tumor such as melanoma, head and neck, liver or kidney cancer.

This clone occurred a few times. The CDR3: CASSPGGGGYTF. The CDR3 DNA sequence: TGTGCCAGCAGCCCAGGGGGAGGTGGCTACACCTTC. This chain joins TRBV14 and TRBJ1-2; 7 bases are a match to TRBD1. J was trimmed by 7 bases and V by 4 bases; bases with no gene match: 3. The CDR3 sequence is 12 residues long. Germline V gene data show CDR1 as SGHDN and CDR2 as FVKESK.

V and J are TRBV5-4 and TRBJ1-2; no firm D call. V was clipped by 1 base and J by 2 bases, with 9 bases between them. Germline CDR1 SGHNT, CDR2 YYREEE (reference sequence). The CDR3 length is 14 residues. CDR3 amino acids: CASSLTVANYGYTF. The DNA for the CDR3 is TGTGCCAGCAGCTTGACGGTTGCGAACTATGGCTACACCTTC.

The rearrangement uses TRBV18 and TRBJ1-3; tentative D call: TRBD1 (5 bases). This CDR3 is 16 amino acids long. Trimming took 0 bases from V and 0 from J, leaving 9 bases between them. Germline-derived CDR1 and CDR2 are KGHSH and LQKENI. The CDR3 DNA is TGTGCCAGCTCACCACCGCAGGGTTACTCTGGAAACACCATATATTTT. Translation: CASSPPQGYSGNTIYF.

This chain uses TRBV11-1 with TRBJ1-6; D unresolved. V was cut by 1 base and J by 9 bases, with 4 bases left in between. The CDR3 runs to 12 residues. Germline lookup yields CDR1 SGHAT and CDR2 FQDESV (reference sequence). CDR3 sequence: CASSLEVSPLHF. DNA for the CDR3: TGTGCCAGCAGCTTAGAAGTTTCACCCCTCCACTTT.

The chain couples TRBV6-5 to TRBJ2-5; 9 nucleotides match TRBD1. V shed 2 bases and J 2 bases; nucleotides not matched to a gene: 6. CDR1 is MNHEY, CDR2 SVGAGI, per germline. The CDR3 is made up of 16 amino acids. In DNA, the CDR3 is TGTGCCAGCAGTTACCACGGGACAGGGTCTCAAGAGACCCAGTACTTC. Residues: CASSYHGTGSQETQYF.

The sample holds one count of this clone. The chain has TRBV7-8 and TRBJ1-3; 7 bases are a match to TRBD1. CDR1 SGHVS and CDR2 FQNEAQ come from the germline V gene. With V trimmed by 2 bases and J by 6 bases, 7 bases remained unmatched. This CDR3 spans 15 amino acids. As DNA, the CDR3 is TGTGCCAGCAGCTTAACCAGGGGGTCGGAAAACACCATATATTTT. As protein: CASSLTRGSENTIYF.

The chain employs TRBV19 and TRBJ2-1; D gene unclear. This CDR3 spans 11 amino acids. Germline-derived CDR1 and CDR2 are LNHDA and SQIVND (reference sequence). Trimming took off 5 bases at V and 3 bases at J, with 2 bases between the two ends. The chain's CDR3 is CASSFYNEQFF. In DNA, the CDR3 is TGTGCCAGTAGTTTCTACAATGAGCAGTTCTTC.